This TCR beta chain was sequenced for a study of early T cells in non-severe SARS-CoV-2 infection. A single record per CDR3 protein comes from TCRdb applying MiXCR to the 5' RACE reads. The top ten hold around 4.8% of the sample, which has 80,000 to 100,000 distinct CDR3 sequences, approximately 10% seen once. The CDR3 has 15 residues. Germline V gene data show CDR1 as DFQATT and CDR2 as SNEGSKA (reference sequence). This clonotype occurred many times. The junction does not match germline at one end; this may be a read error. The chain is built from TRBV20-1 and TRBJ1-5, with D possibly matching TRBD1 (5 bases). Sequencing used whole blood, obtained at baseline. The TCR sequence derives from an adult who was a healthcare worker with PCR-confirmed SARS-CoV-2 infection or an uninfected control (not recorded which). In DNA form, the CDR3 reads TGCAGTGCCAGAGGGGAATTGGGGAGCAATCAGCCCCAGCATTTT. It translates to CSARGELGSNQPQHF.